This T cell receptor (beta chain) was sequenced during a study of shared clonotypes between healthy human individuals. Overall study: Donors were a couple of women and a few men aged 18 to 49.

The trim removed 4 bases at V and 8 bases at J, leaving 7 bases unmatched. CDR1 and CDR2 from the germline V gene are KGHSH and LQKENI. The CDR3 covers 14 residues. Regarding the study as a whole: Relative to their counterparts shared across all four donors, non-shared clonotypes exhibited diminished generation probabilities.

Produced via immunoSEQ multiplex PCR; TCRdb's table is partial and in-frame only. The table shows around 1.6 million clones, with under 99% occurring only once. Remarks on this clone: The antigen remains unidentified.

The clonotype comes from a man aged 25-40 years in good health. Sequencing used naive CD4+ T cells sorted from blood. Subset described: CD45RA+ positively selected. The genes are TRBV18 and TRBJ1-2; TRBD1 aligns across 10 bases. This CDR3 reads CASSRAGTGVGYTF. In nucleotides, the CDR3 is TGTGCCAGCTCACGCGCCGGGACAGGGGTAGGCTACACCTTC. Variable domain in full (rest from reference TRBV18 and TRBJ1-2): NAGVMQNPRHLVRRRGQEARLRCSPMKGHSHVYWYRQLPEEGLKFMVYLQKENIIDESGMPKERFSAEFPKEGPSILRIQQVVRGDSAAYFCASSRAGTGVGYTFGSGTRLTVV.